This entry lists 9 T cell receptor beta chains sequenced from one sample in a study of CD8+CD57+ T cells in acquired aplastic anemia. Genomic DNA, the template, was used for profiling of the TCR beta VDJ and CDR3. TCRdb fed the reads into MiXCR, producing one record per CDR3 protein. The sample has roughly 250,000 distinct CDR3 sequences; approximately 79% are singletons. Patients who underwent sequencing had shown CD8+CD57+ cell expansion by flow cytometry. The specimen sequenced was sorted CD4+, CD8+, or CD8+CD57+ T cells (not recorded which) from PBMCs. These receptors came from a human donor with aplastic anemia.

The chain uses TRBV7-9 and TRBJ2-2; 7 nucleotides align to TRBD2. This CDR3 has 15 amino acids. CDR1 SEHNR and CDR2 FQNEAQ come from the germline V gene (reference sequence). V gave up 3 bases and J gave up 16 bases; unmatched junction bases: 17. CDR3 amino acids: CASSFEGSGASDEFF. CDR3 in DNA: TGTGCCAGCAGCTTTGAGGGAAGCGGGGCCAGCGATGAGTTTTTT.

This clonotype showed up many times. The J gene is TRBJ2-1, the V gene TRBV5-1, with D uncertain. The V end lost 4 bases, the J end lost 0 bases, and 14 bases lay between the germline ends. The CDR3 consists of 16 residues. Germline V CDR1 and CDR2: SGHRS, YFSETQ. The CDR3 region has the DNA TGCGCCAGCAGCGGCGGCGGCGGAAACTCCTACAATGAGCAGTTCTTC. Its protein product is CASSGGGGNSYNEQFF.

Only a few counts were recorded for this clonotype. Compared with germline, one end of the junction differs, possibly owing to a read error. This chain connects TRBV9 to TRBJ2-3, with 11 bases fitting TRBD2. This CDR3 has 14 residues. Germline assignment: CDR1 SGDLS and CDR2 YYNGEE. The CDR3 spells CASSYLAGGSAPTF. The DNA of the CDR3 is TGTGCCAGCAGCTATCTAGCGGGAGGTTCAGCTCCTACTTTT.

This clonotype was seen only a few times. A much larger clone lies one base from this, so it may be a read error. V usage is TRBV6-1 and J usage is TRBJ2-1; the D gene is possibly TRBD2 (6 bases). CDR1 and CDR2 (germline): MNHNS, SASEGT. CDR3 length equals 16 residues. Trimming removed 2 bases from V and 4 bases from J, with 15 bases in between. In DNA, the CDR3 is TGTGCCAGCAGTGAATTAGCGGAGGGTATATACAATGAGCAGTTCTTC. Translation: CASSELAEGIYNEQFF.

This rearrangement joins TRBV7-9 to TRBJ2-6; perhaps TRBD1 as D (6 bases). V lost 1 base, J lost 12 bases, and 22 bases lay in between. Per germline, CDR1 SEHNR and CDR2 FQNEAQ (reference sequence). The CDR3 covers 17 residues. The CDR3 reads CASSLERTATTATVLTF. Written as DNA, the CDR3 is TGTGCCAGCAGCTTAGAGCGGACAGCCACCACGGCAACCGTCCTGACTTTC.

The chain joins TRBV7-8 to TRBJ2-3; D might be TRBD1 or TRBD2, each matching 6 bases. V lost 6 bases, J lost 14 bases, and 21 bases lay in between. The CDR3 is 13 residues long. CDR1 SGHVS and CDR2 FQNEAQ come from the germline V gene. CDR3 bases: TGTGCCAGCAGGGAAGGGGGAGGAGATGCGCCGTATTTT. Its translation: CASREGGGDAPYF.

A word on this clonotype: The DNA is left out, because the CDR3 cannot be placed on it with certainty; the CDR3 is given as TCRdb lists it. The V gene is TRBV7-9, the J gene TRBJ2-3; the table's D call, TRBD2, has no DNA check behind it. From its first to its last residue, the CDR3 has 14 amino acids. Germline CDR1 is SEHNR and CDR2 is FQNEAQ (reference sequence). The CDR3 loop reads CASSEGPYAQYFGF.

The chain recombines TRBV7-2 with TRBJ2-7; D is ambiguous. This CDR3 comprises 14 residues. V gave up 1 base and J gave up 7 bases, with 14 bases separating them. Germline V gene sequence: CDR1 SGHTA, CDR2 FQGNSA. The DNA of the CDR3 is TGTGCCAGCAGCTTAGGGGCTTCCCCGCAGGAGCAGTACTTC. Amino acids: CASSLGASPQEQYF.

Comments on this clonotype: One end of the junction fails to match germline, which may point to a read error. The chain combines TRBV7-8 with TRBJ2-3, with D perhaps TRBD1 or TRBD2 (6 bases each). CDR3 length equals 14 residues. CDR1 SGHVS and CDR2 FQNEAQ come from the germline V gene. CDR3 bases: TGTGCCAGCGGGGACGGGGGCGCAGACACGCCGCATTATTTT. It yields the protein CASGDGGADTPHYF.